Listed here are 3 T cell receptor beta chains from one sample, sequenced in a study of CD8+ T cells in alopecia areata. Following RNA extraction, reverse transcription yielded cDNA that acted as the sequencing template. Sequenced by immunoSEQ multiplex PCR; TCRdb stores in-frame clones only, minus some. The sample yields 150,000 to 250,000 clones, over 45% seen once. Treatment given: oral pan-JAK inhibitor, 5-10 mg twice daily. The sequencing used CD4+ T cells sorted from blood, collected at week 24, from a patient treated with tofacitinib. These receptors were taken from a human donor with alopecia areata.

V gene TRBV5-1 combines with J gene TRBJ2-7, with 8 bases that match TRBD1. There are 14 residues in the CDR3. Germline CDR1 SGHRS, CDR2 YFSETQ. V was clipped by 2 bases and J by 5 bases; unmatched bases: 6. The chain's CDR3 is CASSFLDRGDEQYF. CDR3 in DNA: TGCGCCAGCAGCTTCCTAGACAGGGGCGACGAGCAGTACTTC.

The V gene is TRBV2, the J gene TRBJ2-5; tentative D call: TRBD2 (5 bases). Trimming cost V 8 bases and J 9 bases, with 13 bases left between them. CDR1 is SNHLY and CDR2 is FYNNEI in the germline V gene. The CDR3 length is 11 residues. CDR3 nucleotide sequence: TGTGCCAGCCAATCGGGGTTGGCCCAGTACTTC. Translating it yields CASQSGLAQYF.

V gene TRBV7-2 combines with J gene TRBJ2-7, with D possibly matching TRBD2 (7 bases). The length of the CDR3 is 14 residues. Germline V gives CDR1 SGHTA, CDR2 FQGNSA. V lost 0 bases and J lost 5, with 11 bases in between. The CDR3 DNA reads TGTGCCAGCAGCTTAGCGGGGGGGCGGAACGAGCAGTACTTC. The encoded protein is CASSLAGGRNEQYF.